These 2 T cell receptor beta chains share one sample of origin, sequenced in a study of T cell responses to AZD1222 COVID-19 vaccine. Assay: immunoSEQ multiplex PCR; the TCRdb copy retains only in-frame clones and omits some. The sample yields about 120,000 clones, 88% seen once. This material consisted of peripheral blood, taken on day 0 of AZD1222 vaccination. These receptors came from an adult in good health.

This chain joins TRBV4-2 and TRBJ2-7, with D perhaps assigned TRBD1 or TRBD2 (6 bases each). CDR1 and CDR2 from the germline V gene are LGHNA and YNFKEQ. V lost 0 bases and J lost 2, with 14 bases in between. This CDR3 is built from 16 residues. The CDR3 coding sequence is TGTGCCAGCAGCCAAGACGGGGGCGCGAGTCCCTACGAGCAGTACTTC. Encoded protein: CASSQDGGASPYEQYF.

The rearrangement uses TRBV4-1 and TRBJ1-6; 7 bases are shared with TRBD1. This CDR3 spans 17 amino acids. V lost 4 bases and J lost 6; bases outside the gene matches: 12. CDR1 is MGHRA and CDR2 is YSYEKL in the germline V gene. In DNA, the CDR3 is TGCGCCAGCAGCCCCCGGCAGGGGGGCGAGGGTAATTCACCCCTCCACTTT. Encoded protein: CASSPRQGGEGNSPLHF.